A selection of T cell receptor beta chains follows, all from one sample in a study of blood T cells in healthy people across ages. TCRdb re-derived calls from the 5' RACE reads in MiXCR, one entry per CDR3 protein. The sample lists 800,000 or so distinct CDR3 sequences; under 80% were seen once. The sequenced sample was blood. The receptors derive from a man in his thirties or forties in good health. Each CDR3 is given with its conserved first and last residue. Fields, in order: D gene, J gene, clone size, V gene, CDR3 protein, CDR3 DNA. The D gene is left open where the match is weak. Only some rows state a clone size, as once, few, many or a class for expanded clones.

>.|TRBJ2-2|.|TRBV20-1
CSARVTQSGELFF
TGCAGTGCTAGAGTCACCCAAAGCGGGGAGCTGTTTTTT
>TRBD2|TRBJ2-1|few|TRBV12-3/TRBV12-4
CASSILRGAGGLNEQFF
TGTGCCAGCAGTATACTGAGGGGAGCGGGGGGGCTGAATGAGCAGTTCTTC
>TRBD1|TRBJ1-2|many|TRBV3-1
CASSQGGTGATNYGYTF
TGTGCCAGCAGCCAGGGCGGGACAGGAGCTACCAACTATGGCTACACCTTC
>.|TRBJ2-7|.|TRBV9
CASSVIVGPQYF
TGTGCCAGCAGCGTAATAGTAGGGCCCCAGTACTTC
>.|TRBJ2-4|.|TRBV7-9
CASSPHGGTLAKNIQYF
TGTGCCAGCAGCCCTCATGGGGGAACACTAGCCAAAAACATTCAGTACTTC
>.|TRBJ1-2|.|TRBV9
CASSGGDWGRDYGYTF
TGTGCCAGCAGCGGAGGAGATTGGGGGCGAGACTATGGCTACACCTTC
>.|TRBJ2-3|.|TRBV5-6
CASSLRAGQGTDTQYF
TGTGCCAGCAGCTTACGTGCGGGGCAGGGCACAGATACGCAGTATTTT
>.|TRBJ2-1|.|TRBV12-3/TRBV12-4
CASSLGTGFVDEQFF
TGTGCCAGCAGTTTGGGAACAGGGTTCGTTGATGAGCAGTTCTTC
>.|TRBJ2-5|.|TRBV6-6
CASSYSKWRETQYF
TGTGCCAGCAGTTACTCGAAGTGGAGGGAGACCCAGTACTTC
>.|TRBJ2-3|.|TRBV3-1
CASSQEIRGTQYF
TGTGCCAGCAGCCAAGAGATCAGAGGTACGCAGTATTTT
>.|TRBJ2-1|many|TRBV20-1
CSARGEGGHRSYNEQFF
TGCAGTGCTAGAGGGGAGGGGGGGCACCGCTCCTACAATGAGCAGTTCTTC
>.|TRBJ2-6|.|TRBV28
CASAGPAANVLTF
TGTGCCAGCGCGGGGCCGGCCGCCAACGTCCTGACTTTC
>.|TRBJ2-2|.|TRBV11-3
CASSLGPAANTGELFF
TGTGCCAGCAGCTTAGGGCCAGCCGCGAACACCGGGGAGCTGTTTTTT
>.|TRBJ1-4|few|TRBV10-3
CAISETGDGKLFF
TGTGCCATCAGTGAGACCGGAGACGGGAAACTGTTTTTT
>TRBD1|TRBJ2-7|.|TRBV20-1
CSASTGGYEQYF
TGCAGTGCTTCAACAGGGGGGTACGAGCAGTACTTC
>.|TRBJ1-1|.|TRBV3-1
CASSQQNTEAFF
TGTGCCAGCAGCCAACAGAACACTGAAGCTTTCTTT
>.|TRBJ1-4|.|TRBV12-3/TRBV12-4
CASRPPTATNEKLFF
TGTGCCAGCAGACCACCGACAGCAACTAATGAAAAACTGTTTTTT
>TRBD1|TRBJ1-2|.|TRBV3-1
CASSQVGGQGYYGYTF
TGTGCCAGCAGCCAAGTCGGAGGACAGGGATACTATGGCTACACCTTC
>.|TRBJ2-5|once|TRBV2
CARSRDLQETQYF
TGTGCCAGATCCCGGGACCTCCAAGAGACCCAGTACTTC
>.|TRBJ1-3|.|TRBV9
CASTQESSGNTIYF
TGTGCCAGCACCCAAGAGAGCTCTGGAAACACCATATATTTT
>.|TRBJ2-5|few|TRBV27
CASSLVSGETQYF
TGTGCCAGCAGTTTAGTATCAGGAGAGACCCAGTACTTC
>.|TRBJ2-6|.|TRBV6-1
CASNQGDSGANVLTF
TGTGCCAGCAATCAGGGCGACTCTGGGGCCAACGTCCTGACTTTC
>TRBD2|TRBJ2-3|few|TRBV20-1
CSARVLAGGTDTQYF
TGCAGTGCTAGGGTCCTAGCGGGGGGCACAGATACGCAGTATTTT
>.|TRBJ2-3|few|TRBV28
CASRDPGMDTQYF
TGTGCCAGCAGGGACCCGGGAATGGATACGCAGTATTTT
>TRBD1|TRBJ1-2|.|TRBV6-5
CASRLDRDYGYTF
TGTGCCAGCAGATTGGACAGGGACTATGGCTACACCTTC
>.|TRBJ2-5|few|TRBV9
CASSPGVAEETQYF
TGTGCCAGCAGCCCCGGGGTAGCCGAAGAGACCCAGTACTTC
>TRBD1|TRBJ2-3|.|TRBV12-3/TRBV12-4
CASSLGPGGGDTQYF
TGTGCCAGCAGTTTAGGACCAGGGGGCGGAGATACGCAGTATTTT
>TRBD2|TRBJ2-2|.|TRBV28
CASSFAAGEPNTGELFF
TGTGCCAGCAGTTTTGCAGCGGGGGAACCGAACACCGGGGAGCTGTTTTTT
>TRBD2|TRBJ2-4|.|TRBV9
CASSSKAGGNIQYF
TGTGCCAGCAGCTCCAAGGCGGGGGGAAACATTCAGTACTTC
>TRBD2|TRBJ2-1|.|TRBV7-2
CASSYGRGVHNEQFF
TGTGCCAGCAGCTACGGGAGGGGGGTCCACAATGAGCAGTTCTTC
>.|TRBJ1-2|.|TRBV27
CASSLSPRGFYGYTF
TGTGCCAGCAGTTTATCCCCGCGGGGATTCTATGGCTACACCTTC
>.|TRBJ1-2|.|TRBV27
CASSLAAGVIGGYTF
TGTGCCAGCAGTTTAGCTGCTGGGGTTATAGGGGGCTACACCTTC
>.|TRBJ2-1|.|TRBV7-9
CASSQTGAVSSYNERFF
TGTGCCAGCAGCCAGACGGGTGCGGTGAGCTCCTACAATGAGCGGTTCTTC
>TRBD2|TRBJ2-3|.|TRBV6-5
CASSYSPSGASTDTQYF
TGTGCCAGCAGTTACTCTCCTAGCGGGGCGAGCACAGATACGCAGTATTTT
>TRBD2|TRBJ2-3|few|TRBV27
CASSRTSGGGIDTQYF
TGTGCCAGCAGTAGAACTAGCGGGGGCGGTATAGATACGCAGTATTTT
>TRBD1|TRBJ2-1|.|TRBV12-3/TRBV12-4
CASSPQPGTGVNEQFF
TGTGCCAGCAGCCCCCAACCCGGGACAGGGGTGAATGAGCAGTTCTTC